One and the same sample provided the 32 T cell receptor beta chains below, sequenced in a study of naive and memory T cell subsets. The beta constant-region primer was an equimolar mix of two oligonucleotides covering TRBC1 and TRBC2. The ligated cDNA underwent four PCR rounds using SP2 and nested alpha and beta constant-region primers. Each CDR3 protein is one row after TCRdb ran MiXCR on the UMI-ligation and nested PCR reads. The sample carries about 17,000 distinct CDR3 sequences, roughly 8.7% recorded once. Sequencing used central memory CD8+ T cells from blood. These receptors were collected from a human donor in good health.

This clonotype ranks as medium-sized. The CDR3 reads CASSQDSDPELFF. The CDR3, as DNA: TGCGCCAGCAGCCAAGACTCGGACCCCGAGCTGTTTTTT. The chain joins TRBV4-1 to TRBJ2-2, with unresolved D. Germline lookup yields CDR1 MGHRA and CDR2 YSYEKL. Trimming removed 0 bases at V and 11 bases at J, with 10 bases between. The CDR3 runs 13 residues.

The table lists this clonotype with many counts. The rearrangement joins TRBV20-1 to TRBJ1-6; D possibly corresponds to TRBD1 (6 bases). Trimming took off 1 base at V and 5 bases at J, with 9 bases between the two ends. The CDR3 spans 14 residues. Germline assignment: CDR1 DFQATT and CDR2 SNEGSKA (reference sequence). CDR3 protein: CSARGTADNSPLHF. The CDR3 DNA sequence: TGCAGTGCTAGAGGGACAGCTGATAATTCACCCCTCCACTTT.

The V call is TRBV7-6, the J call TRBJ2-5; D is undetermined. This CDR3 contains 12 residues. CDR1 SGHVS and CDR2 FNYEAQ come from the germline V gene. V lost 5 bases and J lost 7, with 11 bases in between. CDR3 DNA: TGTGCCAGCAGCCTCCCTTTGGGGACCCAGTACTTC. Its protein product is CASSLPLGTQYF.

This clonotype was observed many times. The V and J genes are TRBV20-1 and TRBJ2-1, with a weak D call TRBD2 (6 bases). The CDR3 spans 14 residues. In germline, CDR1 is DFQATT, CDR2 SNEGSKA (reference sequence). The V and J ends lost 6 bases and 10 bases respectively, with 22 bases between them. The CDR3 DNA is TGCAGTGCCCCCCCGCATCCCGGGAGAGGGGAGCAGTTCTTC. Translated: CSAPPHPGRGEQFF.

This clonotype came up many times. V is TRBV15 and J is TRBJ2-3, with 8 bases identical to TRBD2. J was trimmed by 4 bases and V by 1 base; bases with no gene match: 4. The CDR3 extends over 15 amino acids. The germline V gene encodes CDR1 LNHNV and CDR2 YYDKDF (reference sequence). The CDR3 protein is CATSRAAGGPDTQYF. The CDR3 DNA reads TGTGCCACCAGCAGAGCTGCGGGGGGCCCAGATACGCAGTATTTT.

Ten or more counts support this clonotype. This sequence joins TRBV27 and TRBJ2-1; 13 bases are a match to TRBD2. The CDR3 consists of 17 residues. Germline loops: CDR1 MNHEY, CDR2 SMNVEV (reference sequence). V lost 5 bases and J lost 3; bases outside the gene matches: 7. This CDR3 reads CASSSPLAGGRYNEQFF. The DNA for the CDR3 is TGTGCCAGCAGTAGCCCACTAGCGGGGGGGCGCTACAATGAGCAGTTCTTC.

This clonotype has ten or more counts. This rearrangement joins TRBV4-3 to TRBJ2-5; D is undetermined. Per germline, CDR1 LGHNA and CDR2 YSLEER. This CDR3 has 15 amino acids. V lost 2 bases, J lost 3 bases, and 13 bases lay in between. The CDR3 loop is CASSQLGRPEETQYF. DNA for the CDR3: TGCGCCAGCAGCCAACTCGGCCGCCCGGAAGAGACCCAGTACTTC.

This clonotype showed up many times. The rearrangement uses TRBV6-5 and TRBJ2-1; D remains unclear. The germline V gene encodes CDR1 MNHEY and CDR2 SVGAGI. The CDR3 extends over 15 amino acids. Trimming stripped 2 bases from V and 8 bases from J, with 16 bases between. The CDR3 DNA reads TGTGCCAGCAGTTACAATGAAAGGTCAGGCGATGAGCAGTTCTTC. Residues: CASSYNERSGDEQFF.

This clonotype was found a few times. The V call is TRBV7-2, the J call TRBJ1-1; D is unresolved. The V and J ends lost 5 bases and 4 bases respectively, with 14 bases between them. The CDR3 covers 14 residues. The germline V gene has CDR1 SGHTA and CDR2 FQGNSA. CDR3 amino acids: CASSLGIAGTEAFF. Here the CDR3 DNA reads TGTGCCAGCAGCCTAGGGATTGCGGGCACTGAAGCTTTCTTT.

The gene calls are TRBV6-2 or TRBV6-3 and TRBJ2-3; 8 positions match TRBD1. V gave up 5 bases and J gave up 0 bases; unmatched junction bases: 1. CDR1 and CDR2 from the germline V gene are MNHEY and SVGEGT. The CDR3 has 14 amino acids. CDR3 coding DNA: TGTGCCAGCAGTCAGGGGGCGAGCACAGATACGCAGTATTTT. Encoded protein: CASSQGASTDTQYF.

This chain links TRBV29-1 with TRBJ2-7; 8 positions match TRBD1. V was pared by 2 bases and J by 4 bases, with 7 bases of the junction left unmatched. Germline CDR1 and CDR2: SQVTM and ANQGSEA. This CDR3 comprises 14 residues. CDR3 coding DNA: TGCAGCGTTGAATTGCAGGGGGCGGGGTACGAGCAGTACTTC. It translates to CSVELQGAGYEQYF.

Ten or more counts support this clonotype. The V and J genes are TRBV30 and TRBJ2-7; D is tentatively TRBD1 or TRBD2 (5 bases each). The germline gives CDR1 GTSNPN, CDR2 SVGIG (reference sequence). V was shortened by 0 bases and J by 5 bases, with 14 bases between the two germline ends. CDR3 length: 14 amino acids. The DNA of the CDR3 is TGTGCCTGGAGTGTTCAAGGGACCCACCACGAGCAGTACTTC. It specifies CAWSVQGTHHEQYF.

This clonotype was seen a handful of times. The CDR3 DNA is TGTGCCAGCAGCCCGGGGGCGGGTTACAATGAGCAGTTCTTC. Encoded protein: CASSPGAGYNEQFF. The rearrangement links TRBV7-9 to TRBJ2-1; D is possibly TRBD1 or TRBD2 (6 bases each). This CDR3 is built from 14 residues. Trimming removed 5 bases at V and 4 bases at J, with 12 bases between. Germline V CDR1 and CDR2: SEHNR, FQNEAQ (reference sequence).

The V and J genes are TRBV12-3 or TRBV12-4 and TRBJ2-1; tentatively, D is TRBD2 (7 bases). Deletions cut 3 bases from V and 6 bases from J, with 24 bases between. This CDR3 has 18 amino acids. The CDR3 bases are TGTGCCAGCAGTTTTCCCCGGGGGGCAGCCCTAACGGGCAATGAGCAGTTCTTC. It is translated as CASSFPRGAALTGNEQFF.

This clonotype has just a few counts. The chain recombines TRBV6-2 or TRBV6-3 with TRBJ1-3, with D perhaps TRBD1 (5 bases). Trimming pared 5 bases from V and 2 bases from J, leaving 7 bases between. Germline CDR1 is MNHEY and CDR2 is SVGEGT. There are 13 residues in the CDR3. DNA for the CDR3: TGTGCCAGCAGTCCAGGGACTGGAAACACCATATATTTT. Amino acids: CASSPGTGNTIYF.

The V and J genes are TRBV7-8 and TRBJ2-7; D is ambiguous. This CDR3 has 14 residues. The V end lost 0 bases, the J end lost 4 bases, and 10 bases lay between the germline ends. Germline V lookup: CDR1 SGHVS, CDR2 FQNEAQ. The CDR3 nucleotides read TGTGCCAGCAGCTTAGCGCGGACCACATACGAGCAGTACTTC. Translating gives CASSLARTTYEQYF. Using reference TRBV7-8 and TRBJ2-7 for the parts outside the CDR3, the full variable domain is GAGVSQSPRYKVAKRGQDVALRCDPISGHVSLFWYQQALGQGPEFLTYFQNEAQLDKSGLPSDRFFAERPEGSVSTLKIQRTQQEDSAVYLCASSLARTTYEQYFGPGTRLTVT.

There are many counts of this clonotype. The chain links TRBV4-3 to TRBJ2-1, with D hard to call. Germline loops: CDR1 LGHNA, CDR2 YSLEER. The CDR3 totals 17 residues. Trimming removed 1 base from V and 5 bases from J, with 18 bases in between. This chain's CDR3 is CASSQVGILRPHNEQFF. The CDR3 region has the DNA TGCGCCAGCAGCCAAGTGGGGATTTTAAGGCCCCACAATGAGCAGTTCTTC.

The chain employs TRBV24-1 and TRBJ2-5; 10 nucleotides agree with TRBD2. Per the germline V gene, CDR1 is KGHDR and CDR2 is SFDVKD. The CDR3 covers 17 residues. V was pared by 2 bases and J by 0 bases, with 5 bases of the junction left unmatched. As DNA, the CDR3 is TGTGCCACCAGTGATTGGACTAGCGGTCCTTACCAAGAGACCCAGTACTTC. It specifies CATSDWTSGPYQETQYF.

In this sample, this clonotype turned up a few times. This CDR3 reads CASSQGTGETYEQYF. The CDR3 region has the DNA TGCGCCAGCAGCCAAGGGACAGGGGAAACCTACGAGCAGTACTTC. This chain connects TRBV4-3 to TRBJ2-7; 9 bases fit TRBD1. CDR1 is LGHNA and CDR2 is YSLEER in the germline V gene. Germline trimming cut 1 base from V and 2 bases from J; bases unmatched to any gene: 3. The CDR3 runs to 15 residues.

This clonotype was detected many times. The chain joins TRBV6-5 to TRBJ2-7; 7 bases align to TRBD1. Germline lookup yields CDR1 MNHEY and CDR2 SVGAGI. CDR3 length: 13 residues. V lost 6 bases to trimming and J lost 3 bases; unmatched junction nucleotides: 5. CDR3 residues: CASSLGQIYEQYF. The CDR3 region has the DNA TGTGCCAGCAGCTTGGGACAGATCTACGAGCAGTACTTC.

This clonotype was detected ten times or more. This CDR3 reads CASSPAEELTDTQYF. Here the CDR3 DNA reads TGTGCCAGCAGCCCGGCGGAAGAGCTCACAGATACGCAGTATTTT. The chain couples TRBV11-2 to TRBJ2-3; D gene uncertain. Germline V gene lookup returns CDR1 SGHAT and CDR2 FQNNGV. The length of the CDR3 is 15 residues. V was trimmed by 5 bases and J by 2 bases, leaving 14 bases between them.

The table lists this clonotype with a few counts. V gene TRBV28 combines with J gene TRBJ2-2; tentatively, D is TRBD2 (5 bases). From germline, CDR1 is MDHEN and CDR2 SYDVKM. The CDR3 is 16 residues long. V lost 4 bases to trimming and J lost 0 bases, with 12 bases between them. The DNA of the CDR3 is TGTGCCAGCAGTTCCTTTAGCGACTCGAACACCGGGGAGCTGTTTTTT. This translates into CASSSFSDSNTGELFF. The entire variable domain, with the rest obtained from reference TRBV28 and TRBJ2-2, is as follows: DVKVTQSSRYLVKRTGEKVFLECVQDMDHENMFWYRQDPGLGLRLIYFSYDVKMKEKGDIPEGYSVSREKKERFSLILESASTNQTSMYLCASSSFSDSNTGELFFGEGSRLTVL.

This clonotype was seen a handful of times. The chain couples TRBV27 to TRBJ2-5; 12 positions match TRBD2. The V segment lost 5 bases and the J segment 4 bases; nucleotides outside the gene matches: 11. Germline values: CDR1 MNHEY, CDR2 SMNVEV (reference sequence). The CDR3 runs to 17 residues. The CDR3 DNA reads TGTGCCAGCAGTCAACTATGGACTAGCGGGGTCGGAGAGACCCAGTACTTC. It specifies CASSQLWTSGVGETQYF.

This clonotype was observed many times. V and J are TRBV20-1 and TRBJ2-1; D unresolved. Germline V lookup: CDR1 DFQATT, CDR2 SNEGSKA (reference sequence). V was trimmed by 1 base and J by 6 bases, leaving 13 bases between them. The CDR3 covers 14 residues. The CDR3 reads CSARAHSETNEQFF. For the CDR3, the DNA is TGCAGTGCTAGAGCCCACTCCGAAACCAATGAGCAGTTCTTC.

The table lists this clonotype with many counts. The chain combines TRBV20-1 with TRBJ1-2; tentatively, D is TRBD1 (5 bases). V was cut by 6 bases and J by 5 bases, with 16 bases left in between. This CDR3 is built from 13 residues. In germline, CDR1 is DFQATT, CDR2 SNEGSKA (reference sequence). CDR3 in DNA: TGCAGTGCCCGTCGGGAGGGGCGGTATGGCTACACCTTC. It codes for CSARREGRYGYTF.

About this clonotype itself: The limits of the CDR3 on the DNA are not certain, so only TCRdb's listed CDR3 is given. The chain couples TRBV7-8 to TRBJ1-4; the tabulated D call, TRBD1, remains unverified against the DNA. The CDR3 sequence runs 15 residues, both termini included. Germline CDR1 is SGHVS and CDR2 is FQNEAQ. The CDR3 loop is CASSLRQGVLKNCFF.

The chain has TRBV28 and TRBJ2-7, with D perhaps assigned TRBD1 or TRBD2 (5 bases each). Germline V lookup: CDR1 MDHEN, CDR2 SYDVKM. This CDR3 has 13 amino acids. V was trimmed by 1 base and J by 6 bases, leaving 10 bases between them. In DNA form, the CDR3 reads TGTGCCAGCAGTTTATCCGGGACCTCCGAGCAGTACTTC. Translation gives CASSLSGTSEQYF.

Only a few counts were recorded for this clonotype. CDR3 protein: CASSYGRASGEETQYF. For the CDR3, the DNA is TGTGCCAGCAGTTACGGTCGCGCTAGCGGTGAGGAGACCCAGTACTTC. This rearrangement joins TRBV6-2 or TRBV6-3 to TRBJ2-5; TRBD2 aligns across 7 bases. The CDR3 is 16 amino acids. V lost 2 bases to trimming and J lost 5 bases; unmatched junction nucleotides: 11. Per the germline V gene, CDR1 is MNHEY and CDR2 is SVGEGT.

This clonotype was picked up many times. The rearrangement links TRBV4-3 to TRBJ2-3; 8 bases line up with TRBD2. The CDR3 runs 14 residues. With V trimmed by 6 bases and J by 5 bases, 7 bases remained unmatched. The germline CDR1 and CDR2 sequences are LGHNA and YSLEER. The CDR3 loop reads CASSPGGRGDTQYF. The CDR3 region has the DNA TGCGCCAGCAGTCCGGGGGGGCGAGGAGATACGCAGTATTTT.

This clonotype showed up many times. The rearrangement joins TRBV20-1 to TRBJ1-1; D ambiguous. V was pared by 5 bases and J by 3 bases, with 10 bases between. The CDR3 is made up of 12 amino acids. CDR1 DFQATT and CDR2 SNEGSKA come from the germline V gene (reference sequence). CDR3 sequence: CSASRTDTEAFF. The CDR3 bases are TGCAGTGCTTCCCGTACCGACACTGAAGCTTTCTTT.

This clonotype has at least ten counts. The rearrangement uses TRBV20-1 and TRBJ2-5, with D perhaps TRBD2 (7 bases). V lost 0 bases, J lost 5 bases, and 16 bases lay in between. The CDR3 is made up of 15 amino acids. CDR1 DFQATT and CDR2 SNEGSKA come from the germline V gene (reference sequence). CDR3 region: CSARDSAGALETQYF. The CDR3 bases are TGCAGTGCTAGAGATAGTGCGGGGGCTCTGGAGACCCAGTACTTC.

This clonotype was detected many times. V is TRBV4-3 and J is TRBJ1-2; TRBD1 aligns across 12 bases. This CDR3 region has 16 residues. The ends lost 0 bases at V and 8 bases at J; junction bases unmatched: 7. Per the germline V gene, CDR1 is LGHNA and CDR2 is YSLEER. CDR3 residues: CASSQDRGTGGLGYTF. The CDR3 coding sequence is TGCGCCAGCAGCCAAGATCGGGGGACAGGGGGCTTGGGCTACACCTTC.